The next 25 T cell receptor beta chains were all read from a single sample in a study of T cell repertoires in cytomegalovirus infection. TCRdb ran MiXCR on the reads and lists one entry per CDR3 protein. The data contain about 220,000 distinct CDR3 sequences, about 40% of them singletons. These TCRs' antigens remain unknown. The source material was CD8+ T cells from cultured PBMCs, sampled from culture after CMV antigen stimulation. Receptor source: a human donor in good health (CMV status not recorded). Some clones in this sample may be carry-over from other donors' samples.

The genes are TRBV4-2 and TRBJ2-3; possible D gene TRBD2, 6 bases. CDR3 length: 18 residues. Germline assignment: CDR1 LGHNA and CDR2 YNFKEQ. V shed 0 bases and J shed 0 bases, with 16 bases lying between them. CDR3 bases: TGTGCCAGCAGCCAAGATCGAGGGAGGTCGGGGAGCACAGATACGCAGTATTTT. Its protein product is CASSQDRGRSGSTDTQYF.

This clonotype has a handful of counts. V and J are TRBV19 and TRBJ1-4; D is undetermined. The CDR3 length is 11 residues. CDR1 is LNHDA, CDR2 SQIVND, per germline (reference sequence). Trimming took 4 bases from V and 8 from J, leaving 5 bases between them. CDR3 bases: TGTGCCAGTAGTAGTGTCGAAAAACTGTTTTTT. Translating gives CASSSVEKLFF.

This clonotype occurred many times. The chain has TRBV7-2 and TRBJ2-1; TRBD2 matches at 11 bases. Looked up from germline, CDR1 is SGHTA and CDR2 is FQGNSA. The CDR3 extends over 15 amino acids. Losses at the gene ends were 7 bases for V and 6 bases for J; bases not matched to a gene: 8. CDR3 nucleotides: TGTGCCAGCAACGACATAGCGGGAGGGTCCAATGAGCAGTTCTTC. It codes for CASNDIAGGSNEQFF.

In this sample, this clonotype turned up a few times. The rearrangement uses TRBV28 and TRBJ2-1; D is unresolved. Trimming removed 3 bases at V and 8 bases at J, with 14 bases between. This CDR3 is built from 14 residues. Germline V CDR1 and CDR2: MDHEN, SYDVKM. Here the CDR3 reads CASSFRTGMDEQFF. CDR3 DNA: TGTGCCAGCAGTTTTCGGACCGGTATGGATGAGCAGTTCTTC.

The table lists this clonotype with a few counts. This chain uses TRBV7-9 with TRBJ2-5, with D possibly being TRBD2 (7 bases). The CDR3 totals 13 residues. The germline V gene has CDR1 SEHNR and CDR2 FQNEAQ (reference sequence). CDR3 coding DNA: TGTGCTACTACCGGGGGGCGGCAAGAGACCCAGTACTTC. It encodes CATTGGRQETQYF.

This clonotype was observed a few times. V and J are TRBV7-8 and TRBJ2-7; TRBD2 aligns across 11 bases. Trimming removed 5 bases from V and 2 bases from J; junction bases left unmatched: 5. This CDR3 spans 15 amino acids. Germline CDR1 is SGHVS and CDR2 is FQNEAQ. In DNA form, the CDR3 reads TGTGCCAGCAGCCTATCTAGCGGGAGGACCTACGAGCAGTACTTC. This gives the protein CASSLSSGRTYEQYF.

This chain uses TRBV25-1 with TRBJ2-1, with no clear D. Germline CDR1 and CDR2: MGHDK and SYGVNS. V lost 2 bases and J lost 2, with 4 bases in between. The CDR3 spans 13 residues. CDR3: CASSEQAYNEQFF. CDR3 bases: TGTGCCAGCAGTGAACAAGCCTACAATGAGCAGTTCTTC.

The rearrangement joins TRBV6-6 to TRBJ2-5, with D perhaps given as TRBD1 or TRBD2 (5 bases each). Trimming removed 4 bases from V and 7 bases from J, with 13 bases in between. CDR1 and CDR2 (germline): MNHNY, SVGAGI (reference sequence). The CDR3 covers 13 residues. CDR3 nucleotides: TGTGCCAGCAGTTCGGGGCGTGACTCGACCCAGTACTTC. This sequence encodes CASSSGRDSTQYF.

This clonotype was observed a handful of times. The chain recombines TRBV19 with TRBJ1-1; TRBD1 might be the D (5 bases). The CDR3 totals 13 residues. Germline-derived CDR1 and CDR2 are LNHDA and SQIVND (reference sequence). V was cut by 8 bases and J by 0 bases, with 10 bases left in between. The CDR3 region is CASLSGLNTEAFF. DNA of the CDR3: TGTGCCAGTCTTTCAGGGCTGAACACTGAAGCTTTCTTT.

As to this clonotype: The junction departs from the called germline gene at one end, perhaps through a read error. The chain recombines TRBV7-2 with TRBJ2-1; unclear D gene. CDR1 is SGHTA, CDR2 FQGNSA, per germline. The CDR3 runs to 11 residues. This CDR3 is CVSSLVSEQFF. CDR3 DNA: TGTGTCAGCAGCTTAGTGTCAGAGCAGTTCTTC.

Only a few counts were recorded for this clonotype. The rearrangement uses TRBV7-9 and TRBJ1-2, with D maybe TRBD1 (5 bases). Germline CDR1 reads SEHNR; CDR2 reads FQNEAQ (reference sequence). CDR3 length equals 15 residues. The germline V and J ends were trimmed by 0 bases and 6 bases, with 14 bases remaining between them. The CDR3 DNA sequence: TGTGCCAGCAGCTTAGCGGGGACCGCGGTGGATGGCTACACCTTC. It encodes CASSLAGTAVDGYTF.

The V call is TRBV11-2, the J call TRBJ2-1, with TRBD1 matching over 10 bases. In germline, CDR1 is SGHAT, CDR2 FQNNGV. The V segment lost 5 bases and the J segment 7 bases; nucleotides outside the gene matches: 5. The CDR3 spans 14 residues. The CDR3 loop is CASSLGQGENEQFF. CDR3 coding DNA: TGTGCCAGCAGCCTTGGACAGGGGGAGAATGAGCAGTTCTTC.

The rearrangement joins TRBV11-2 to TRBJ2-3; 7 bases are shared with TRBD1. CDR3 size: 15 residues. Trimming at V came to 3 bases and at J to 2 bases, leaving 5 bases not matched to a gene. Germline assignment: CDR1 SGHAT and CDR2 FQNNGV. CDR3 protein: CASSFRDRLTDTQYF. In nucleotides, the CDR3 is TGTGCCAGCAGCTTCCGGGACAGACTCACAGATACGCAGTATTTT.

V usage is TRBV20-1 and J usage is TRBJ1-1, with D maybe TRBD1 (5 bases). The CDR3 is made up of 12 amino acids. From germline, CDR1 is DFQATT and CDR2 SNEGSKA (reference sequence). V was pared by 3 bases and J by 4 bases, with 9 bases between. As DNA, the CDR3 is TGCAGTGCTAGGGGACCCGGCACTGAAGCTTTCTTT. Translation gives CSARGPGTEAFF.

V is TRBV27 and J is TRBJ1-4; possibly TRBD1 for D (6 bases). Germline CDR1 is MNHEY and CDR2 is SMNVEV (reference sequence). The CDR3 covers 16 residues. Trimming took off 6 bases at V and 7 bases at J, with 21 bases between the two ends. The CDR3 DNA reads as TGTGCCAGCAGGCCGGAACAAACGGGGGGCCGTGAAAAACTGTTTTTT. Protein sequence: CASRPEQTGGREKLFF.

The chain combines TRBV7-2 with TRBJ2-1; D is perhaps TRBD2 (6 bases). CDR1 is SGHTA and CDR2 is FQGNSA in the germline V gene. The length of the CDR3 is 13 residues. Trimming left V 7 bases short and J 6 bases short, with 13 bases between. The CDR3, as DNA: TGTGCCAGCACCCGAGGAGGGCCCAATGAGCAGTTCTTC. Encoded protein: CASTRGGPNEQFF.

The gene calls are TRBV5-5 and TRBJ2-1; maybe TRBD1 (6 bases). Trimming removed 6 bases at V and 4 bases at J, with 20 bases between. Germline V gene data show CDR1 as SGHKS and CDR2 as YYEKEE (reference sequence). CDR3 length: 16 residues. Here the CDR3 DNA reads TGTGCCAGCATACTGTGGGCACAGGGATTATACAATGAGCAGTTCTTC. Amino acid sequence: CASILWAQGLYNEQFF.

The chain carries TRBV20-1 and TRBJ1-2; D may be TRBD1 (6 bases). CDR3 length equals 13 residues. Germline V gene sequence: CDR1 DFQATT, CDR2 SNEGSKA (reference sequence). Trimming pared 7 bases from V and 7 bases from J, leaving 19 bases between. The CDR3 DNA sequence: TGCAGTGTGGACCAGGGGAGAGTGGGTGGCTACACCTTC. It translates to CSVDQGRVGGYTF.

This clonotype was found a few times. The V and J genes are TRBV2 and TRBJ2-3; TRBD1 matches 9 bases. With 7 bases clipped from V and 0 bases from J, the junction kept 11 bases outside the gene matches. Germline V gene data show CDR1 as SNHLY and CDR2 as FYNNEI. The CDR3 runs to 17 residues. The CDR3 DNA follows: TGTGCCAGCAAAAGAACCGGGACAGGGCCAAGCACAGATACGCAGTATTTT. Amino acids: CASKRTGTGPSTDTQYF.

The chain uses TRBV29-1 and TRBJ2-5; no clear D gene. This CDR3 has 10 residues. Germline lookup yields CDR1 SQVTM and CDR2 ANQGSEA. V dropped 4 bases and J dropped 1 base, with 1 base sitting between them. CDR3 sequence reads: CSVAQETQYF. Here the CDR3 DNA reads TGCAGCGTTGCCCAAGAGACCCAGTACTTC.

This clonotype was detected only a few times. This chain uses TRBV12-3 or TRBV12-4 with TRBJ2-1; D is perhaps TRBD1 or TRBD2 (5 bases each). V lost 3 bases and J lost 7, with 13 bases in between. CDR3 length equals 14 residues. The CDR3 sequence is CASSLVGGVNEQFF. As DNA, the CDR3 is TGTGCCAGCAGTTTGGTTGGGGGAGTTAATGAGCAGTTCTTC.

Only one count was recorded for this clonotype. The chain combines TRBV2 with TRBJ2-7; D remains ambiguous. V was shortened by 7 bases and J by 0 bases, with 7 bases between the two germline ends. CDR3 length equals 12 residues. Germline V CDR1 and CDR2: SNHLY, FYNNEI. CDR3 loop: CASIDNSYEQYF. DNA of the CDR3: TGTGCCAGCATAGACAACTCCTACGAGCAGTACTTC.

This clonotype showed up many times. The CDR3 loop is CASSPPGLAGPYGEQFF. The CDR3, as DNA: TGTGCCAGCAGTCCACCGGGACTAGCGGGTCCCTACGGTGAGCAGTTCTTC. The gene calls are TRBV12-3 or TRBV12-4 and TRBJ2-1, with 12 bases aligning to TRBD2. The J segment lost 9 bases and the V segment lost 5 bases, leaving 14 bases of the junction unmatched. The CDR3 has 17 amino acids.

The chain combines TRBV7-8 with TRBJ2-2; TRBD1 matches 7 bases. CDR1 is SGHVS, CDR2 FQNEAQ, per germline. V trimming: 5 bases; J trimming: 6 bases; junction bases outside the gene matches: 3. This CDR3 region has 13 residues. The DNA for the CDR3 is TGTGCCAGCAGCGCGGACAGGTCCGGGGAGCTGTTTTTT. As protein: CASSADRSGELFF.

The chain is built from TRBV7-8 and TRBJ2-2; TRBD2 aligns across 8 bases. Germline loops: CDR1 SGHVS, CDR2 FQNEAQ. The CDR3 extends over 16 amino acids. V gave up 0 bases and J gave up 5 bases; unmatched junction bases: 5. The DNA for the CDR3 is TGTGCCAGCAGCTTAGCGGCTAGCGGGCCAACCGGGGAGCTGTTTTTT. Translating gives CASSLAASGPTGELFF.